The TCR beta chain described here comes from a study of PD-1 blockade in classical Hodgkin lymphoma (dated by TCRdb to between 2020 and 2021). About the full investigation: Nivolumab dosing was 3 mg/kg intravenously every 2 weeks, continuing until either disease progression or unacceptable toxicity. The study used TCR beta sequencing and CyTOF to define a peripheral blood immune signature of response to PD-1 blockade in classical Hodgkin lymphoma. Findings and caveats that apply to the study as a whole: Baseline TCR diversity was reported to be lower in newly diagnosed patients than in healthy donors and to be lower still in relapsed/refractory patients. Lower diversity was seen in patients whose nivolumab began less than 1 year after ASCT, and these patients were left out of later analyses so that immune reconstitution would not confound the results. Trial patients with a complete response had baseline diversity similar to that of newly diagnosed patients, while partial responders and progressors had significantly lower diversity. A significant rise by C4D1 was seen in CD4+ but not CD8+ TCR diversity (p=0.0027 vs p=0.16), with the rise being most apparent in complete responders (p=0.02). Only a single clinical trial cohort was studied, and what caused the repertoire differences, possibly disease activity or prior therapy, remained undefined.

Worth noting for this clone: No cognate antigen has been identified for it. The sample holds no much larger clone one base away, and base qualities are not on file.

In the paper's terms, the time point label means: cycle 1 day 1 (C1D1), immediately before nivolumab initiation. Every trial patient had relapsed following autologous stem cell transplantation, and prior brentuximab vedotin exposure was what differed among cohorts A, B and C. The trial cohort included 45 to 65 patients with relapsed/refractory classical Hodgkin lymphoma, and each patient had a best overall response of complete response, partial response or progressive disease. In the multi-cohort phase II CheckMate 205 trial, trial patients received single-agent nivolumab. An independent review committee assessed best overall response by applying the 2007 International Working Group response criteria. PBMCs from the trial were collected at three points: immediately before nivolumab initiation (C1D1), and during therapy at cycle 2 day 1 and cycle 4 day 1. After peripheral blood was drawn into 8 mL Vacutainer Cell Preparation Tubes, PBMCs were isolated by centrifugation and then cryopreserved.

CDR1 and CDR2, looked up from the germline V gene, are SGDLS and YYNGEE. V lost 0 bases and J lost 6 bases; the stretch between them is 30 bases long. The CDR3 measures 21 amino acids from cysteine to phenylalanine. Only the CDR3 region is kept as DNA, spanning 63 bases read in frame from base 1. Genomic DNA was extracted with the Qiagen DNeasy kit from unsorted PBMCs and from negatively selected CD4+ and CD8+ fractions. Using primers that anneal to V and J segments, immunoSEQ multiplex PCR amplified the TCR beta CDR3 regions. A synthetic immune receptor repertoire was used to minimize amplification bias, and remaining bias was computationally removed after sequencing. In the authors' own workflow: Custom Python scripts were used to quantify repertoire diversity as the Shannon entropy index. Unsorted, CD4+ and CD8+ repertoires were examined separately, except in combined analyses, for which CD4+ and CD8+ sequences were merged in silico. A clone was considered expanded if an increase in frequency of at least 2-fold after treatment relative to C1D1 was found, and a pseudocount of 0.5 was applied to clones undetected at baseline. Clones with 0 or 1 copy at C1D1 were classified as singleton clones, and clones with 2 or more copies were classified as non-singleton clones. Clones expanded in unsorted samples were assigned a CD4+, CD8+ or unknown annotation through matching of protein sequences in sorted samples from the same patient. Diversity changes from C1D1 to C4D1 were tested in paired samples using Wilcoxon tests. Held by TCRdb, this immuneACCESS table contains in-frame sequences only and omits some clones. Under half of the omission traces to an unresolved V gene where checked; the cause of the rest is unknown. D and trimming were read from the DNA, whereas the V and J calls and clone size are those reported in that table. The sample table holds 14,000 or so clones, of which approximately 83% were seen once. Around 20% of the sample comes from the top ten.

The sample was peripheral blood mononuclear cells (PBMCs), taken at baseline. This TCR came from a human donor with classical Hodgkin lymphoma. The rearrangement joined TRBV9 to TRBJ2-2; the D gene is possibly TRBD2, with 6 bases matching. The CDR3 sequence is CASSVGVEGYLRAGRAGELFF. The nucleotides are TGTGCCAGCAGCGTAGGCGTGGAGGGGTATCTCAGGGCAGGGAGAGCCGGGGAGCTGTTTTTT. Beyond the CDR3, the reference TRBV9 and TRBJ2-2 genes provide the residues; the full variable domain reads: DSGVTQTPKHLITATGQRVTLRCSPRSGDLSVYWYQQSLDQGLQFLIQYYNGEERAKGNILERFSAQQFPDLHSELNLSSLELGDSALYFCASSVGVEGYLRAGRAGELFFGEGSRLTVL.